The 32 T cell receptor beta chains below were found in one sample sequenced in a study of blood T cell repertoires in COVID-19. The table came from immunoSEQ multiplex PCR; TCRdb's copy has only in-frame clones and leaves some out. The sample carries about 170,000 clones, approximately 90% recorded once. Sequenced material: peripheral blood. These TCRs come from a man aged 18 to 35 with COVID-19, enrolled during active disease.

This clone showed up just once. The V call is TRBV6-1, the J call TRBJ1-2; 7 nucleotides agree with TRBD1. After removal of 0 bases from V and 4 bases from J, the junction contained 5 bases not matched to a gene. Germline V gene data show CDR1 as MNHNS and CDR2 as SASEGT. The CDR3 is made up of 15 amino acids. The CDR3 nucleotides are TGTGCCAGCAGTGAAGCGACAGGGACTTCCTATGGCTACACCTTC. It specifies CASSEATGTSYGYTF.

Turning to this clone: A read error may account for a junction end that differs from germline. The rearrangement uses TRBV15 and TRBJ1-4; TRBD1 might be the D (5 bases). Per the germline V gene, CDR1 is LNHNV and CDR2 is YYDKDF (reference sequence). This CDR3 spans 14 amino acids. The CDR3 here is CATSKGREDEKLLF. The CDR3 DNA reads TGTGCCACCAGCAAGGGCAGGGAGGATGAAAAACTGCTTTTT.

As DNA, the CDR3 is TGTGCCAGCAGACCACTTGGGGGGGAGGGCTACACCTTC. It yields the protein CASRPLGGEGYTF. This chain links TRBV11-2 with TRBJ1-2, with D possibly being TRBD1 (5 bases). This CDR3 contains 13 residues. Germline V CDR1 and CDR2: SGHAT, FQNNGV. Trimming cost V 6 bases and J 8 bases, with 16 bases left between them.

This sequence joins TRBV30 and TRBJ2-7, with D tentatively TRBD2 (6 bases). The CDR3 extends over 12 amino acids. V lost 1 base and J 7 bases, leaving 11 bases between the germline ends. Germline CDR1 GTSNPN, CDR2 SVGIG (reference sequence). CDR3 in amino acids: CAWSGGEWEQYF. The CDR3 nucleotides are TGTGCCTGGAGTGGGGGGGAGTGGGAGCAGTACTTC. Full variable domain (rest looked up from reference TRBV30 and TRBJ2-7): SQTIHQWPATLVQPVGSPLSLECTVEGTSNPNLYWYRQAAGRGLQLLFYSVGIGQISSEVPQNLSASRPQDRQFILSSKKLLLSDSGFYLCAWSGGEWEQYFGPGTRLTVT.

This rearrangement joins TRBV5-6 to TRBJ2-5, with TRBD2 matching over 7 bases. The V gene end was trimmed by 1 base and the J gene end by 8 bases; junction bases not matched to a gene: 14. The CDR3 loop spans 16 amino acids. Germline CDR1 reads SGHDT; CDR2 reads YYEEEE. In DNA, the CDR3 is TGTGCCAGCAGCTTGTCTGGGTTTAGGGGAGGGCTAACCCAGTACTTC. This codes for CASSLSGFRGGLTQYF.

The CDR3 spells CASSLDAGARETQYF. Written as DNA, the CDR3 is TGCGCCAGCAGCTTGGACGCAGGGGCCCGGGAGACCCAGTACTTC. V gene TRBV5-1 combines with J gene TRBJ2-5; tentatively, D is TRBD1 (6 bases). This CDR3 has 15 amino acids. Germline loops: CDR1 SGHRS, CDR2 YFSETQ. V shed 0 bases and J shed 5 bases, with 14 bases lying between them. The whole variable domain, filled in from reference TRBV5-1 and TRBJ2-5, reads KAGVTQTPRYLIKTRGQQVTLSCSPISGHRSVSWYQQTPGQGLQFLFEYFSETQRNKGNFPGRFSGRQFSNSRSEMNVSTLELGDSALYLCASSLDAGARETQYFGPGTRLLVL.

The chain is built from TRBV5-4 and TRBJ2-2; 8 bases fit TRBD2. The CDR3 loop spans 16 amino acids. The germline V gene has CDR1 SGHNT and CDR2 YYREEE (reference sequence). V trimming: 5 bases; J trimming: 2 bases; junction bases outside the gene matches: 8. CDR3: CASRILGLANTGELFF. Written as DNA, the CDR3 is TGTGCCAGCAGAATACTTGGACTAGCAAACACCGGGGAGCTGTTTTTT.

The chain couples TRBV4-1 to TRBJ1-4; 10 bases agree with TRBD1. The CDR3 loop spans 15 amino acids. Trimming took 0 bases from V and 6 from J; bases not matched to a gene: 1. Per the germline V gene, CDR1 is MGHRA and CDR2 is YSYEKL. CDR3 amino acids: CASSQEGQGYEKLFF. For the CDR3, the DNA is TGCGCCAGCAGCCAAGAGGGACAGGGGTATGAAAAACTGTTTTTT.

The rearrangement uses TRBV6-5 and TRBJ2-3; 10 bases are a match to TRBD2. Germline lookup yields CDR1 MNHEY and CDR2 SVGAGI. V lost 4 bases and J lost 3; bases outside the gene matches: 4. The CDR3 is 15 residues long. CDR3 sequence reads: CASSWWTSGTDTQYF. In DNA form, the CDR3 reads TGTGCCAGCAGTTGGTGGACTAGCGGAACAGATACGCAGTATTTT.

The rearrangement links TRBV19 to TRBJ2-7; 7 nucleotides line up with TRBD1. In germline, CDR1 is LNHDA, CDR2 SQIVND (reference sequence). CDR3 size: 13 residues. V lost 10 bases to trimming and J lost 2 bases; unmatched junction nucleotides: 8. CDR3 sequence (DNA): TGTGCCACCACAGGGGTTCTTCCCTACGAGCAGTACTTC. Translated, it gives CATTGVLPYEQYF.

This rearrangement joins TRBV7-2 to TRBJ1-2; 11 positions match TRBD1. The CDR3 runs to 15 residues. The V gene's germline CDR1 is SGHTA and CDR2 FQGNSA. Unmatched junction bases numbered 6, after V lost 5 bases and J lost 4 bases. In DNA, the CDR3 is TGTGCCAGCAGCCACGGACAGGGGGCAGCCTATGGCTACACCTTC. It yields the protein CASSHGQGAAYGYTF.

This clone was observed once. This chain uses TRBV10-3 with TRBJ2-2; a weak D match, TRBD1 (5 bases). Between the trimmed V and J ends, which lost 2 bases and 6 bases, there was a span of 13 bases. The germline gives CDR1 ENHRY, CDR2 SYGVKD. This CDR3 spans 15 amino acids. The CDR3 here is CAISEPPQGSGELFF. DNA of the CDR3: TGTGCCATCAGTGAGCCTCCCCAGGGTTCCGGGGAGCTGTTTTTT.

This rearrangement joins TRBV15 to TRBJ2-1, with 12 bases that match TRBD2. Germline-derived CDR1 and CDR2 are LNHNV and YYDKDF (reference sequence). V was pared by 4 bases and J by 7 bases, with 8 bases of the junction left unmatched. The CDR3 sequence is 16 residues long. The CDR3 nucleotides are TGTGCCACCAGCATGTCGGGACTAGCGGGTAAAAATGAGCAGTTCTTC. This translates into CATSMSGLAGKNEQFF.

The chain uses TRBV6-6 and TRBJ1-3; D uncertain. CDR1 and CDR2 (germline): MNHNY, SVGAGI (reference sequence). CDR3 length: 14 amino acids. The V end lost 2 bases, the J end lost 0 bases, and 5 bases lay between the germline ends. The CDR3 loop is CASSYAASGNTIYF. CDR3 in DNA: TGTGCCAGCAGTTACGCGGCCTCTGGAAACACCATATATTTT.

CDR3 amino acids: CAWSPGLAGDEQYF. CDR3 nucleotides: TGTGCCTGGAGTCCAGGACTAGCGGGAGACGAGCAGTACTTC. This chain connects TRBV30 to TRBJ2-7; 13 bases agree with TRBD2. Trimming cost V 2 bases and J 5 bases; bases outside gene matches: 3. Germline values: CDR1 GTSNPN, CDR2 SVGIG (reference sequence). The CDR3 extends over 14 amino acids.

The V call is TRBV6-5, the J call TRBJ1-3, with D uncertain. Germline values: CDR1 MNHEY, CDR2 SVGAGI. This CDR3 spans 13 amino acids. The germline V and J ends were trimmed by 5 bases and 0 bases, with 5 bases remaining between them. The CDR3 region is CASSRSSGNTIYF. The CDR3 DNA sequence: TGTGCCAGCAGTCGGAGCTCTGGAAACACCATATATTTT.

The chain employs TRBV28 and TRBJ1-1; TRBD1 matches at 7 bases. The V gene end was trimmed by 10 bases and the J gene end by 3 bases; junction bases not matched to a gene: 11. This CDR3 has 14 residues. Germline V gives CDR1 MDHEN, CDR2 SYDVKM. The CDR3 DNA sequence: TGTGCCACCAACCATCGACAGGGTTACACTGAAGCTTTCTTT. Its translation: CATNHRQGYTEAFF.

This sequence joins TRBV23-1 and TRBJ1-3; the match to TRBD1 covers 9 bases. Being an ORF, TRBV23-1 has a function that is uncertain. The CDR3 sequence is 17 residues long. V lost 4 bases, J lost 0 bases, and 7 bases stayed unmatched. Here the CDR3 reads CASSPDRGTRSGNTIYF. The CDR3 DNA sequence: TGCGCCAGCAGTCCGGACAGGGGCACTCGCTCTGGAAACACCATATATTTT.

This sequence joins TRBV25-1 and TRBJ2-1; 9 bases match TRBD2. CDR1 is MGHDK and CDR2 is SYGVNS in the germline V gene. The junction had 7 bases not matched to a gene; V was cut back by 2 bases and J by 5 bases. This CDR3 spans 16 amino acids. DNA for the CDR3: TGTGCCAGCAGTGAAGGCGGGAGGGAAGGTAACAATGAGCAGTTCTTC. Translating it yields CASSEGGREGNNEQFF.

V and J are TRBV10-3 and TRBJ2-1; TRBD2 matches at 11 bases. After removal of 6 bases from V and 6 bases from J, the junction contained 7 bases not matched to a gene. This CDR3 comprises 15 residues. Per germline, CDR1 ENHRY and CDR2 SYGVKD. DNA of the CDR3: TGTGCCATCAGCAACCTTAGCGGGAGGGCCAATGAGCAGTTCTTC. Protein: CAISNLSGRANEQFF.

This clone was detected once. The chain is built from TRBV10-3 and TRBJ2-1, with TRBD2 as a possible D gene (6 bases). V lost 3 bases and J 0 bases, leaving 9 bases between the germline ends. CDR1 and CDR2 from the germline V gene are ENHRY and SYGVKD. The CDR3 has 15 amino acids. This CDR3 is CAISDGGSSYNEQFF. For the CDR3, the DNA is TGTGCCATCAGTGATGGAGGGAGCTCCTACAATGAGCAGTTCTTC.

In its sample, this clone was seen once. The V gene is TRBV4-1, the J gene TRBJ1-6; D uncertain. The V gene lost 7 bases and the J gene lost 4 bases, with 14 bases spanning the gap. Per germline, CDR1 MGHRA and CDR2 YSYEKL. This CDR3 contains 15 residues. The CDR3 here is CASTSRVRYNSPLHF. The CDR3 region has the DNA TGCGCCAGCACCTCTCGAGTGAGATATAATTCACCCCTCCACTTT.

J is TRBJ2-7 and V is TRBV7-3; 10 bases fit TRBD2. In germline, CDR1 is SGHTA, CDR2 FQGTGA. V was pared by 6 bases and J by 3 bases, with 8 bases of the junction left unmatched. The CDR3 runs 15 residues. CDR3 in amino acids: CASSPGTSVYYEQYF. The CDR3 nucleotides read TGTGCCAGCAGTCCCGGGACTAGCGTCTACTACGAGCAGTACTTC.

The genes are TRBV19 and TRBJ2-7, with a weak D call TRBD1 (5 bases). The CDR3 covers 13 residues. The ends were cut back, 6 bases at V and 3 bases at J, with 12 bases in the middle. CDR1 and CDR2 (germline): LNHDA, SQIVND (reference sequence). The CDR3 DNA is TGTGCCAGTAGGGGCCAGGGTGGCTACGAGCAGTACTTC. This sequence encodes CASRGQGGYEQYF.

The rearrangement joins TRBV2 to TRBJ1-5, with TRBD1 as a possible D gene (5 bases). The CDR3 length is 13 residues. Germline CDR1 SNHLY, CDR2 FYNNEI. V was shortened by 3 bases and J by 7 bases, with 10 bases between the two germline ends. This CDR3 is CASSDGRGQPQHF. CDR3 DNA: TGTGCCAGCAGTGATGGGCGGGGGCAGCCCCAGCATTTT.

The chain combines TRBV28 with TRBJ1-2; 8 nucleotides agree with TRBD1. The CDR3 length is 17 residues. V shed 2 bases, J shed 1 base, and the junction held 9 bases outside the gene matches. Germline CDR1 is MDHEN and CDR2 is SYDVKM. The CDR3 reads CASSLRQGSYGNYGYTF. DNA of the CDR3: TGTGCCAGCAGTTTAAGACAGGGGAGTTATGGTAACTATGGCTACACCTTC.

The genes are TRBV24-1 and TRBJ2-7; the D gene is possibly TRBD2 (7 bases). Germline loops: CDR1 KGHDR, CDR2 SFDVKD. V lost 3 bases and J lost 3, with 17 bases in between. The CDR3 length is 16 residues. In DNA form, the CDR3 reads TGTGCCACCAGTGATACAGGAAAGGGGGGGCGCTACGAGCAGTACTTC. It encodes CATSDTGKGGRYEQYF.

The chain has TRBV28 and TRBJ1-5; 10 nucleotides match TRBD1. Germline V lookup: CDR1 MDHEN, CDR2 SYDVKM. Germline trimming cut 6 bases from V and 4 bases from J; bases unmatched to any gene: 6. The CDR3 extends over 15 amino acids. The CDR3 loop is CASRQRTGGNQPQHF. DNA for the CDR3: TGTGCCAGCAGACAAAGGACAGGGGGAAATCAGCCCCAGCATTTT.

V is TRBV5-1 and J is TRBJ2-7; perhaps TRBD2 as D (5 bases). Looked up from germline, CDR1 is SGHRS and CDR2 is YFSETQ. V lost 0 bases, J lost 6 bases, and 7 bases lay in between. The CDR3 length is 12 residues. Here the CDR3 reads CASSLGTSEQYF. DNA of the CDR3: TGCGCCAGCAGCTTGGGGACTTCCGAGCAGTACTTC.

The CDR3 region is CASSFGDRYNEQFF. CDR3 bases: TGTGCCAGCAGCTTTGGGGACAGGTACAATGAGCAGTTCTTC. V usage is TRBV7-9 and J usage is TRBJ2-1; 8 bases align to TRBD1. J gave up 4 bases and V 3 bases, and 2 bases lay outside the gene matches. CDR3 length: 14 amino acids. The germline V gene encodes CDR1 SEHNR and CDR2 FQNEAQ (reference sequence).

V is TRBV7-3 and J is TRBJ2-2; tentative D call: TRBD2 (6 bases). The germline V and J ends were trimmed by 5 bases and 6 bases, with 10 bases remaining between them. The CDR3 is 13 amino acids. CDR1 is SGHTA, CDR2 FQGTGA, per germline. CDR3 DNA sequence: TGTGCCAGCAGCCCCGGGGGTCCCGGGGAGCTGTTTTTT. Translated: CASSPGGPGELFF. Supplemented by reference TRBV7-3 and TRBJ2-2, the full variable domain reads GAGVSQTPSNKVTEKGKYVELRCDPISGHTALYWYRQSLGQGPEFLIYFQGTGAADDSGLPNDRFFAVRPEGSVSTLKIQRTERGDSAVYLCASSPGGPGELFFGEGSRLTVL.

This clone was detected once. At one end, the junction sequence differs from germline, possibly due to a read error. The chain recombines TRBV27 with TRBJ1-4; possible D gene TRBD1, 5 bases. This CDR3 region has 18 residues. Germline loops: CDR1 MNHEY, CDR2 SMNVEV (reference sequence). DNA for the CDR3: TGTGCCAGCAGTTTACGGGGCCGCGCCGGGAGAGTGGGGGAAAAACTGCTTTTT. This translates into CASSLRGRAGRVGEKLLF. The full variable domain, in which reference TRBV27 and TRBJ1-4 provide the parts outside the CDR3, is EAQVTQNPRYLITVTGKKLTVTCSQNMNHEYMSWYRQDPGLGLRQIYYSMNVEVTDKGDVPEGYKVSRKEKRNFPLILESPSPNQTSLYFCASSLRGRAGRVGEKLLFGSGTQLSVL.